This record concerns one T cell receptor (beta chain) sequence. These data are taken from a study of cytomegalovirus exposure and HLA in healthy donors. Germline trimming cut 6 bases from V and 3 bases from J; bases unmatched to any gene: 1. CDR1 is MNHEY, CDR2 SMNVEV, per germline (reference sequence). The CDR3 covers 13 residues. Use of 60 Vbeta and 13 Jbeta primers characterized the PCR. The table came from immunoSEQ multiplex PCR; TCRdb's copy has only in-frame clones and leaves some out. The sample includes 90,000 to 150,000 clones, about four fifths of them seen just once. The genes are TRBV27 and TRBJ1-2; 10 nucleotides line up with TRBD1. Sequenced input: PBMCs. This TCR was recovered from a woman aged 35 to 49 in good health and CMV-seronegative. The CDR3 DNA reads as TGTGCCAGCAGCGGGACAGGGGACTATGGCTACACCTTC. It encodes CASSGTGDYGYTF.